One and the same sample provided the 32 T cell receptor beta chains below, sequenced in a study of T cells in Graves' hyperthyroidism and ophthalmopathy. Amplification of TCR beta CDR3 regions used RNA as the template. When the TCR CDR3 underwent first-round RT-PCR, the HTBI primer set was used. Via MiXCR, TCRdb re-called the multiplex PCR reads, giving one row per CDR3 protein. The data show 450,000 to 600,000 distinct CDR3 sequences, about 20% seen once. Sequencing was carried out using blood. The receptors were gathered from a man aged 35-49 years with Graves' ophthalmopathy.

J is TRBJ2-2 and V is TRBV29-1; TRBD1 might be the D (5 bases). The germline gives CDR1 SQVTM, CDR2 ANQGSEA. V dropped 6 bases and J dropped 5 bases, with 10 bases sitting between them. The CDR3 runs 12 residues. The CDR3 here is CSVIGDTGELFF. CDR3 in DNA: TGCAGCGTCATAGGGGATACCGGGGAGCTGTTTTTT.

The V and J genes are TRBV18 and TRBJ1-2; 9 bases fit TRBD1. After removal of 3 bases from V and 6 bases from J, the junction contained 5 bases not matched to a gene. The CDR3 covers 14 residues. CDR1 is KGHSH, CDR2 LQKENI, per germline. This CDR3 is CASSPGQGRNGYTF. In nucleotides, the CDR3 is TGTGCCAGCTCACCTGGACAGGGGAGGAATGGCTACACCTTC.

This clonotype was detected ten times or more. The rearrangement joins TRBV7-8 to TRBJ2-5; TRBD1 aligns across 7 bases. CDR1 and CDR2 from the germline V gene are SGHVS and FQNEAQ. The CDR3 loop spans 14 amino acids. After removal of 5 bases from V and 4 bases from J, the junction contained 7 bases not matched to a gene. CDR3 amino acids: CASSNPTGAETQYF. The CDR3 DNA reads as TGTGCCAGCAGCAATCCCACAGGGGCAGAGACCCAGTACTTC. The full variable domain, its missing parts supplied by reference TRBV7-8 and TRBJ2-5, is GAGVSQSPRYKVAKRGQDVALRCDPISGHVSLFWYQQALGQGPEFLTYFQNEAQLDKSGLPSDRFFAERPEGSVSTLKIQRTQQEDSAVYLCASSNPTGAETQYFGPGTRLLVL.

The chain has TRBV2 and TRBJ2-2; the match to TRBD2 covers 14 bases. With 8 bases clipped from V and 10 bases from J, the junction kept 6 bases outside the gene matches. The CDR3 is made up of 14 amino acids. CDR1 is SNHLY and CDR2 is FYNNEI in the germline V gene. DNA of the CDR3: TGTGCCAGCCGGGGACTAGCGGGAGATTTGGAGCTGTTTTTT. The encoded protein is CASRGLAGDLELFF.

The chain has TRBV27 and TRBJ2-1, with D possibly TRBD1 on 5 matching bases. Germline-derived CDR1 and CDR2 are MNHEY and SMNVEV (reference sequence). The CDR3 spans 12 residues. V was trimmed by 5 bases and J by 6 bases, leaving 8 bases between them. The CDR3 spells CASSIGANEQFF. CDR3 coding DNA: TGTGCCAGCAGTATAGGGGCCAATGAGCAGTTCTTC.

The chain uses TRBV2 and TRBJ2-1; TRBD2 matches at 12 bases. The CDR3 runs to 20 residues. The V and J ends lost 0 bases and 0 bases, in that order; junction bases with no gene match: 9. Per germline, CDR1 SNHLY and CDR2 FYNNEI. For the CDR3, the DNA is TGTGCCAGCAGTGAAGCACTAGCGGGGGGCAAAAGCAGCTCCTACAATGAGCAGTTCTTC. This sequence encodes CASSEALAGGKSSSYNEQFF. Combining the CDR3 with reference TRBV2 and TRBJ2-1 gives the whole variable domain EPEVTQTPSHQVTQMGQEVILRCVPISNHLYFYWYRQILGQKVEFLVSFYNNEISEKSEIFDDQFSVERPDGSNFTLKIRSTKLEDSAMYFCASSEALAGGKSSSYNEQFFGPGTRLTVL.

This clonotype was observed a handful of times. Written as DNA, the CDR3 is TGTGCCAGCAGTGAAGGGGGGCGGGGGATGGGAGAGACCCAGTACTTC. It yields the protein CASSEGGRGMGETQYF. The gene calls are TRBV6-1 and TRBJ2-5, with D possibly matching TRBD2 (7 bases). The CDR3 covers 16 residues. Trimming cost V 1 base and J 4 bases, with 16 bases left between them. Germline values: CDR1 MNHNS, CDR2 SASEGT.

The chain uses TRBV12-5 and TRBJ2-2; D tentatively fits TRBD1 or TRBD2 (6 bases each). Germline lookup yields CDR1 LGHNT and CDR2 FRNRAP. The V end was cut by 0 bases, the J end by 4 bases, with 9 bases between. The CDR3 extends over 15 amino acids. The CDR3 spells CASGLVQGGTGELFF. CDR3 bases: TGTGCTAGTGGTTTGGTACAGGGAGGCACCGGGGAGCTGTTTTTT.

The chain employs TRBV4-1 and TRBJ2-7, with a weak D call TRBD2 (6 bases). Trimming stripped 0 bases from V and 2 bases from J, with 17 bases between. This CDR3 comprises 17 residues. Germline CDR1 MGHRA, CDR2 YSYEKL. CDR3 sequence reads: CASSQDRGGTLTYEQYF. For the CDR3, the DNA is TGCGCCAGCAGCCAAGATAGAGGCGGGACGTTGACCTACGAGCAGTACTTC.

The rearrangement uses TRBV4-1 and TRBJ1-1, with D uncertain. The CDR3 is 12 residues long. V shed 3 bases and J shed 2 bases, with 4 bases lying between them. Germline CDR1 MGHRA, CDR2 YSYEKL. CDR3 residues: CASSHLNTEAFF. As DNA, the CDR3 is TGCGCCAGCAGCCACCTAAACACTGAAGCTTTCTTT.

This clonotype has just a few counts. The chain links TRBV29-1 to TRBJ2-2; 9 nucleotides line up with TRBD1. Unmatched junction bases numbered 8, after V lost 7 bases and J lost 5 bases. Germline V gene data show CDR1 as SQVTM and CDR2 as ANQGSEA. The CDR3 covers 14 residues. CDR3 in DNA: TGCAGCGGAACACAGGGGGCGCAGACCGGGGAGCTGTTTTTT. It yields the protein CSGTQGAQTGELFF.

This clonotype has only a few counts. The chain combines TRBV29-1 with TRBJ2-1; TRBD1 or TRBD2 may be the D gene (5 bases each). Germline CDR1 and CDR2: SQVTM and ANQGSEA. V lost 7 bases, J lost 5 bases, and 15 bases lay in between. This CDR3 is built from 13 residues. CDR3 sequence (DNA): TGCAGCGCCCCCGGGGCTAGAAACAATGAGCAGTTCTTC. Encoded protein: CSAPGARNNEQFF.

This clonotype was counted at least ten times. The chain recombines TRBV7-9 with TRBJ2-5; 9 positions agree with TRBD1. Trimming took 5 bases from V and 5 from J; bases not matched to a gene: 12. CDR1 and CDR2 (germline): SEHNR, FQNEAQ (reference sequence). There are 16 residues in the CDR3. In DNA form, the CDR3 reads TGTGCCAGCAGCCCCCGTCCCGGGACAGGGTCGGAGACCCAGTACTTC. It specifies CASSPRPGTGSETQYF.

In its sample, this clonotype was seen once. The rearrangement uses TRBV28 and TRBJ2-1; 7 nucleotides agree with TRBD2. V shed 6 bases, J shed 4 bases, and the junction held 15 bases outside the gene matches. CDR1 and CDR2 (germline): MDHEN, SYDVKM. The length of the CDR3 is 17 residues. CDR3 sequence: CASSQGDWGGGYNEQFF. The CDR3 bases are TGTGCCAGCAGCCAAGGCGATTGGGGGGGGGGATACAATGAGCAGTTCTTC.

This clonotype showed up many times. A much larger clonotype is one base distant, so this may be a read error. The chain employs TRBV30 and TRBJ2-5; D possibly matches TRBD1 or TRBD2 (5 bases each). The CDR3 extends over 13 amino acids. The germline V and J ends were trimmed by 8 bases and 7 bases, with 20 bases remaining between them. The germline V gene encodes CDR1 GTSNPN and CDR2 SVGIG (reference sequence). CDR3 region: CAASGVTGGTQYF. DNA of the CDR3: TGTGCCGCCTCAGGAGTCACAGGAGGGACCCAGTACTTC.

This clonotype turned up a few times. The CDR3 sequence: CASSYSPGTPTYEQYF. Here the CDR3 DNA reads TGTGCCAGCAGTTACAGTCCTGGGACGCCGACCTACGAGCAGTACTTC. The chain has TRBV6-2 or TRBV6-3 and TRBJ2-7; D tentatively reads TRBD1 or TRBD2 (5 bases each). V dropped 2 bases and J dropped 2 bases, with 16 bases sitting between them. Germline CDR1 is MNHEY and CDR2 is SVGEGT. The CDR3 loop spans 16 amino acids.

In its sample, this clonotype was seen many times. The V gene is TRBV6-1, the J gene TRBJ2-7; D not resolved. Germline V CDR1 and CDR2: MNHNS, SASEGT. The CDR3 totals 15 residues. Deletions cut 11 bases from V and 3 bases from J, with 23 bases between. The CDR3 coding sequence is TGTGCCTCCTGTCCCGACGGAACTCAAGGCTACGAGCAGTACTTC. This sequence encodes CASCPDGTQGYEQYF.

In regard to this clonotype: At one end, the junction sequence differs from germline, possibly due to a read error. The V call is TRBV27, the J call TRBJ2-4, with D tentatively TRBD1 or TRBD2 (5 bases each). Germline-derived CDR1 and CDR2 are MNHEY and SMNVEV (reference sequence). The length of the CDR3 is 15 residues. The CDR3 nucleotides read TGTGCCACCATGACAGCGGCAGTCGGCAAAAACATTCAGCACTTC. This sequence encodes CATMTAAVGKNIQHF.

The chain carries TRBV6-4 and TRBJ2-1; unclear D gene. Trimming removed 9 bases from V and 6 bases from J, with 9 bases in between. The CDR3 has 11 amino acids. Germline V gene sequence: CDR1 MRHNA, CDR2 SNTAGT. The CDR3 loop is CASRLFNEQFF. The CDR3 DNA reads as TGTGCCAGTCGTCTATTCAATGAGCAGTTCTTC.

As for this clonotype: It may be a read error: a sequence one base away is much more abundant. The chain employs TRBV20-1 and TRBJ1-1; TRBD1 might be the D (5 bases). The length of the CDR3 is 12 residues. V was shortened by 8 bases and J by 12 bases, with 22 bases between the two germline ends. Per germline, CDR1 DFQATT and CDR2 SNEGSKA (reference sequence). The CDR3 protein is CSSRGNGWGTFF. CDR3 in DNA: TGCAGTTCAAGGGGCAACGGTTGGGGAACTTTCTTT.

V and J are TRBV29-1 and TRBJ2-1; 12 bases are a match to TRBD2. The CDR3 is 13 amino acids. The V gene end was trimmed by 6 bases and the J gene end by 10 bases; junction bases not matched to a gene: 7. Germline V gene data show CDR1 as SQVTM and CDR2 as ANQGSEA. CDR3 loop: CSVASGRASEQFF. CDR3 in DNA: TGCAGCGTCGCTAGCGGGAGGGCCTCCGAGCAGTTCTTC.

This chain links TRBV5-1 with TRBJ1-2; D may be TRBD1 (6 bases). Trimming took 7 bases from V and 5 from J, leaving 15 bases between them. Germline V gene lookup returns CDR1 SGHRS and CDR2 YFSETQ. The CDR3 totals 13 residues. CDR3 amino acids: CASARAGEYGYTF. The CDR3 DNA reads TGCGCCAGCGCCCGAGCAGGGGAATATGGCTACACCTTC.

This clonotype was recorded at least ten times. The chain couples TRBV30 to TRBJ1-2; D call uncertain. Trimming removed 2 bases from V and 2 bases from J, with 18 bases in between. This CDR3 has 16 residues. Germline values: CDR1 GTSNPN, CDR2 SVGIG (reference sequence). CDR3 in DNA: TGTGCCTGGAGTATCCCCCGGGAAAAGACGAACTATGGCTACACCTTC. Protein product: CAWSIPREKTNYGYTF. Using reference TRBV30 and TRBJ1-2 for the parts outside the CDR3, the full variable domain is SQTIHQWPATLVQPVGSPLSLECTVEGTSNPNLYWYRQAAGRGLQLLFYSVGIGQISSEVPQNLSASRPQDRQFILSSKKLLLSDSGFYLCAWSIPREKTNYGYTFGSGTRLTVV.

The chain is built from TRBV5-1 and TRBJ2-6; D is possibly TRBD2 (5 bases). The length of the CDR3 is 19 residues. V lost 0 bases, J lost 0 bases, and 16 bases lay in between. Germline values: CDR1 SGHRS, CDR2 YFSETQ. The CDR3 DNA reads TGCGCCAGCAGCTTGGGAGTGAGCGGTCTACACTCTGGGGCCAACGTCCTGACTTTC. Its translation is CASSLGVSGLHSGANVLTF.

This clonotype has ten or more counts. This rearrangement joins TRBV20-1 to TRBJ2-7, with D maybe TRBD2 (7 bases). V lost 5 bases and J lost 2, with 16 bases in between. Germline CDR1 reads DFQATT; CDR2 reads SNEGSKA (reference sequence). CDR3 length equals 14 residues. The CDR3 loop reads CSASRGAGTYEQYF. CDR3 DNA sequence: TGCAGTGCTTCTCGGGGGGCGGGGACCTACGAGCAGTACTTC.

This clonotype was seen many times. The chain employs TRBV7-2 and TRBJ2-1, with a tentative D call TRBD2 (5 bases). CDR1 SGHTA and CDR2 FQGNSA come from the germline V gene. Trimming pared 1 base from V and 3 bases from J, leaving 10 bases between. This CDR3 has 15 residues. In nucleotides, the CDR3 is TGTGCCAGCAGCTTAGATCCAGCGGACTACAATGAGCAGTTCTTC. It encodes CASSLDPADYNEQFF.

V gene TRBV6-6 combines with J gene TRBJ2-3, with TRBD1 matching over 7 bases. In germline, CDR1 is MNHNY, CDR2 SVGAGI (reference sequence). The ends lost 2 bases at V and 0 bases at J; junction bases unmatched: 14. The CDR3 is 19 residues long. The DNA of the CDR3 is TGTGCCAGCAGTTACCGGGACAGAAGGTTCATCTCTAGCACAGATACGCAGTATTTT. Residues: CASSYRDRRFISSTDTQYF.

The chain links TRBV20-1 to TRBJ1-2, with TRBD1 as a possible D gene (6 bases). The germline V and J ends were trimmed by 3 bases and 3 bases, with 17 bases remaining between them. The CDR3 is 15 amino acids. Looked up from germline, CDR1 is DFQATT and CDR2 is SNEGSKA (reference sequence). The CDR3 coding sequence is TGCAGTGCTAGGGTTCTGGGACAAACTGACTATGGCTACACCTTC. Its protein is CSARVLGQTDYGYTF.

This clonotype has only a few counts. The chain couples TRBV28 to TRBJ2-7; 7 bases align to TRBD2. The V segment lost 6 bases and the J segment 6 bases; nucleotides outside the gene matches: 11. The V gene's germline CDR1 is MDHEN and CDR2 SYDVKM. This CDR3 region has 14 residues. The CDR3 sequence: CASRDTAGRIEQYF. The DNA for the CDR3 is TGTGCCAGCAGGGATACAGCGGGGCGTATCGAGCAGTACTTC.

Many counts were recorded for this clonotype. The rearrangement links TRBV7-2 to TRBJ2-3, with 10 bases identical to TRBD2. Germline assignment: CDR1 SGHTA and CDR2 FQGNSA. After removal of 8 bases from V and 3 bases from J, the junction contained 11 bases not matched to a gene. The CDR3 covers 16 residues. This chain's CDR3 is CASGAGGLLRTDTQYF. As DNA, the CDR3 is TGTGCCAGCGGAGCGGGAGGGCTATTAAGAACAGATACGCAGTATTTT.

This rearrangement joins TRBV15 to TRBJ2-3; the D gene is possibly TRBD2 (6 bases). The V end was cut by 1 base, the J end by 2 bases, with 16 bases between. Per the germline V gene, CDR1 is LNHNV and CDR2 is YYDKDF (reference sequence). The CDR3 runs 17 residues. The CDR3 coding sequence is TGTGCCACCAGCAGAGGAGTGGAGGCGGGGCACACAGATACGCAGTATTTT. Translation gives CATSRGVEAGHTDTQYF.

This clonotype was counted at least ten times. This sequence joins TRBV28 and TRBJ2-7; 12 bases fit TRBD2. This CDR3 region has 17 residues. From germline, CDR1 is MDHEN and CDR2 SYDVKM. J lost 2 bases, V lost 4 bases, and 9 bases had no gene match. The CDR3: CASSSPRGLAGTYEQYF. The CDR3 bases are TGTGCCAGCAGTTCCCCCCGCGGACTAGCGGGGACCTACGAGCAGTACTTC.